The TCR beta chain under discussion was sequenced for a study of blood T cell repertoires in COVID-19. Across the study: PBMCs, B-cell-depleted T cells, or T cells were the source of the cDNA or gDNA that made up the material.

Germline lookup yields CDR1 LGHDT and CDR2 YNNKEL (reference sequence). The CDR3 spans 16 residues. V was clipped by 4 bases and J by 5 bases, with 18 bases between them. Per the authors' pipeline: Amplification of reference gene primers provided the estimated nucleated cell counts. Sequencing used immunoSEQ multiplex PCR; TCRdb keeps in-frame clones, though not all of them. V, J and clone size are those of that table, while D and trimming were read from the DNA. The sample has about 120,000 clones, approximately 90% seen once; the top ten hold approximately 28%. The rearrangement links TRBV3-1 (or the pseudogene TRBV3-2) to TRBJ1-5; no firm D call. The source is a man between 65 and 85 years old with active or convalescent COVID-19. Sequenced input: peripheral blood. As DNA, the CDR3 is TGTGCCAGCAGCCCGACGCAGGCCGGCTACGATCAGCCCCAGCATTTT. Translated, it gives CASSPTQAGYDQPQHF.